These 5 T cell receptor beta chains share one sample of origin, sequenced in a study of identical twins. One entry per CDR3 protein, called by TCRdb with MiXCR from the 5' RACE reads. The repertoire includes around 1.7 million distinct CDR3 sequences, around 33% of them detected once, and 0.25% to 0.3% sits in the top ten. The sample consisted of cord blood. The source of these receptors is a newborn girl in good health.

V is TRBV20-1 and J is TRBJ2-1, with D possibly TRBD2 on 6 matching bases. CDR1 and CDR2 (germline): DFQATT, SNEGSKA (reference sequence). V lost 0 bases, J lost 3 bases, and 15 bases lay in between. The CDR3 consists of 16 residues. In DNA form, the CDR3 reads TGCAGTGCTAGAGATCCCCGGGAGAGGGTCTACAATGAGCAGTTCTTC. Translating gives CSARDPRERVYNEQFF.

This clonotype has only a few counts. The chain couples TRBV5-1 to TRBJ1-6; 8 bases match TRBD1. V lost 1 base, J lost 10 bases, and 7 bases stayed unmatched. Looked up from germline, CDR1 is SGHRS and CDR2 is YFSETQ. The CDR3 is 15 residues long. CDR3 in amino acids: CASSLQAGGWSPLHF. CDR3 sequence (DNA): TGCGCCAGCAGCTTGCAAGCAGGGGGCTGGTCACCCCTCCACTTT.

A few counts support this clonotype. This chain links TRBV20-1 with TRBJ2-1, with D possibly matching TRBD2 (6 bases). Germline assignment: CDR1 DFQATT and CDR2 SNEGSKA (reference sequence). The CDR3 runs to 15 residues. The V gene lost 0 bases and the J gene lost 4 bases, with 13 bases spanning the gap. CDR3 amino acids: CSARERSGRYNEQFF. The CDR3 DNA follows: TGCAGTGCTAGAGAACGTAGCGGCCGGTACAATGAGCAGTTCTTC.

Points on this clonotype: Germline is not matched at one junction end, which may reflect a read error. The chain has TRBV4-1 and TRBJ1-5, with D possibly being TRBD1 (5 bases). This CDR3 has 17 residues. Germline CDR1 reads MGHRA; CDR2 reads YSYEKL. CDR3 DNA: TGTGCCAGCAGCCAAGGGCCCCTCCGGGACAGCAATCAGCCCCAGCATTTT. It codes for CASSQGPLRDSNQPQHF.

The chain carries TRBV20-1 and TRBJ2-7, with 15 bases aligning to TRBD2. With 6 bases clipped from V and 4 bases from J, the junction kept 19 bases outside the gene matches. This CDR3 is 19 amino acids long. Germline V gene data show CDR1 as DFQATT and CDR2 as SNEGSKA (reference sequence). The CDR3 DNA sequence: TGCAGTGCGGAGGGAGGTCCGGGACTAGCGGGAGGAAGGTGGTACGAGCAGTACTTC. As protein: CSAEGGPGLAGGRWYEQYF.